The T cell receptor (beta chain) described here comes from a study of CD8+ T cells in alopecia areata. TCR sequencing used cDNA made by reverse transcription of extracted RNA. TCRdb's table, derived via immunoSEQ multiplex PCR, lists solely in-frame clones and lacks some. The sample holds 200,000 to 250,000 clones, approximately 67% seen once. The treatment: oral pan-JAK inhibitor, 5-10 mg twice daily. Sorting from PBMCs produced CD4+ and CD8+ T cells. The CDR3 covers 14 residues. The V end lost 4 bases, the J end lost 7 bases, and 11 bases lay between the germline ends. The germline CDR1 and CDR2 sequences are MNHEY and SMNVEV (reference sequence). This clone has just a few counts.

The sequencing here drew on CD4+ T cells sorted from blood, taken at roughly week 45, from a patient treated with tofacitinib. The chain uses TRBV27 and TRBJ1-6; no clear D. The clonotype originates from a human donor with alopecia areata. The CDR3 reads CASSSHPSNSPLHF. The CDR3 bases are TGTGCCAGCAGTTCGCACCCTTCCAATTCACCCCTCCACTTT.